These 10 T cell receptor beta chains were sequenced from one sample in a study of persistence of HIV-infected CD4 T cells (dated by TCRdb to the early 2020s). The immunoSEQ hsTCRB assay version 4 in survey mode was used to sequence TCRbeta repertoires from genomic DNA. TCRdb provides this immuneACCESS table in a form limited to in-frame rearrangements. Some clones are lacking; in checked studies, under half of them reflect an unresolved V gene, and why the rest are absent is not known. The table for this sample lists fewer than 40,000 clones; roughly 87% of them were counted only once. The ten largest account for roughly 6.5% of the sample. The treatment or condition label here, explained by the study, means: suppressive antiretroviral therapy. Lysates of CMV-infected fibroblasts at 9 to 10 ug/mL were used to stimulate the cells. Nonresponding CD40L-negative CD69-negative CD45RO-high memory CD4+ T cells were sorted as memory populations depleted of antigen-responding cells.

The antigens these receptors bind are not known. The sample here was CD4+ T cells sorted from PBMCs after approximately 18-hour stimulation, taken from a patient who received antiretroviral therapy. Interpreted using the paper, the cell subset or site label stands for: CD40L-CD69- CD45RO-high memory CD4 T cells not responding to CMV lysate. The source of these receptors is an adult woman with HIV who was CMV-seropositive.

The chain recombines TRBV3-1 (or the pseudogene TRBV3-2) with TRBJ2-6; D unclear. Germline-derived CDR1 and CDR2 are LGHDT and YNNKEL (reference sequence). Trimming took off 5 bases at V and 2 bases at J, with 16 bases between the two ends. The CDR3 is 17 residues long. The CDR3: CASSSPDGKAGANVLTF. In nucleotides, the CDR3 is TGTGCCAGCAGCTCTCCGGACGGAAAGGCTGGGGCCAACGTCCTGACTTTC.

V usage is TRBV9 and J usage is TRBJ2-1; D not resolved. V lost 3 bases and J lost 7, with 5 bases in between. This CDR3 region has 11 residues. Germline V gene data show CDR1 as SGDLS and CDR2 as YYNGEE. The CDR3 spells CASSGLNEQFF. In DNA, the CDR3 is TGTGCCAGCAGCGGTCTTAATGAGCAGTTCTTC.

Comments on this clone: One junction end disagrees with the germline gene, perhaps due to a read error. The chain employs TRBV27 and TRBJ1-4, with 7 bases aligning to TRBD1. Germline V gene sequence: CDR1 MNHEY, CDR2 SMNVEV (reference sequence). CDR3 length: 14 residues. CDR3 sequence: CATAPDRANKKLFF. The CDR3 region has the DNA TGTGCCACCGCACCTGACAGGGCTAATAAAAAACTGTTTTTT.

V gene TRBV24-1 combines with J gene TRBJ2-3; D is unresolved. V shed 7 bases and J shed 2 bases, with 21 bases lying between them. The CDR3 sequence is 17 residues long. The germline V gene has CDR1 KGHDR and CDR2 SFDVKD. CDR3 nucleotide sequence: TGTGCCACCAGAGCCACCCCGGCCCTGGGCACCACAGATACGCAGTATTTT. Protein: CATRATPALGTTDTQYF.

This sequence joins TRBV5-1 and TRBJ2-1; tentative D call: TRBD1 (5 bases). CDR1 SGHRS and CDR2 YFSETQ come from the germline V gene. The CDR3 is made up of 14 amino acids. V lost 0 bases, J lost 2 bases, and 6 bases lay in between. CDR3 region: CASSLGQTYNEQFF. The CDR3 DNA reads TGCGCCAGCAGCTTGGGACAGACCTACAATGAGCAGTTCTTC.

V and J are TRBV27 and TRBJ1-1; D gene uncertain. Germline CDR1 reads MNHEY; CDR2 reads SMNVEV (reference sequence). This CDR3 region has 14 residues. Trimming removed 5 bases at V and 0 bases at J, with 10 bases between. The CDR3 DNA reads TGTGCCAGCAGTCCACACGGGATGAACACTGAAGCTTTCTTT. Translation gives CASSPHGMNTEAFF.

The rearrangement uses TRBV30 and TRBJ1-1; TRBD1 might be the D (5 bases). The germline V and J ends were trimmed by 2 bases and 1 base, with 8 bases remaining between them. The germline V gene has CDR1 GTSNPN and CDR2 SVGIG (reference sequence). This CDR3 is built from 13 residues. The CDR3, as DNA: TGTGCCTGGAGTAAGACAGCGAACACTGAAGCTTTCTTT. This translates into CAWSKTANTEAFF.

This chain connects TRBV29-1 to TRBJ2-1, with 10 nucleotides matching TRBD2. V shed 7 bases, J shed 4 bases, and the junction held 7 bases outside the gene matches. CDR1 and CDR2 from the germline V gene are SQVTM and ANQGSEA. The CDR3 covers 14 residues. CDR3 loop: CSASGRARYNEQFF. DNA of the CDR3: TGCAGCGCCAGCGGGAGGGCAAGGTACAATGAGCAGTTCTTC.

The J gene is TRBJ1-1, the V gene TRBV4-3; possibly TRBD1 for D (6 bases). Germline lookup yields CDR1 LGHNA and CDR2 YSLEER. V was clipped by 3 bases and J by 12 bases, with 17 bases between them. The CDR3 length is 13 residues. The DNA of the CDR3 is TGCGCCAGCAGCCAGCAGACAGGAACTAGCACTTTCTTT. This codes for CASSQQTGTSTFF.

The chain links TRBV19 to TRBJ1-2, with 10 bases lining up with TRBD1. V shed 4 bases, J shed 7 bases, and the junction held 3 bases outside the gene matches. The CDR3 length is 13 residues. CDR1 LNHDA and CDR2 SQIVND come from the germline V gene (reference sequence). CDR3 in DNA: TGTGCCAGTAGTAGACAGGGGGCCGGTGGCTACACCTTC. Residues: CASSRQGAGGYTF.